This is a list of T cell receptor beta chains from one sample in a study of blood T cell repertoires in COVID-19. Profiling relied on immunoSEQ multiplex PCR, and the TCRdb table lists in-frame clones only, not all of them. This sample has fewer than 350,000 clones, with 80% to 90% found just once. Sample: peripheral blood. The receptors were gathered from a woman younger than 45 with COVID-19, enrolled during active disease. CDR3s include the opening cysteine and the closing phenylalanine or tryptophan. Fields, in order: J gene, clone size, D gene, V gene, CDR3 DNA, CDR3 protein. D genes are given only for firm matches. The size field is filled for only some rows; it gives once, few, many or a size class.

J: TRBJ2-7
size: -
D: -
V: TRBV6-5
DNA: TGTGCCAGCAGTTACGACAGGTCGCTCGAGCAGTACTTC
CDR3: CASSYDRSLEQYF

J: TRBJ1-1
size: once
D: -
V: TRBV6-5
DNA: TGTGCCAGCAGTTCATCCATGAACACTGAAGCTTTCTTT
CDR3: CASSSSMNTEAFF

J: TRBJ2-7
size: -
D: TRBD1
V: TRBV6-5
DNA: TGTGCCAGCGTACCGAGACAGGGGTCGATTTACGAGCAGTACTTC
CDR3: CASVPRQGSIYEQYF

J: TRBJ2-3
size: -
D: -
V: TRBV30
DNA: TGTGCCTGGAGTCCGATCTACCGCACAGATACGCAGTATTTT
CDR3: CAWSPIYRTDTQYF

J: TRBJ1-1
size: -
D: TRBD1
V: TRBV28
DNA: TGTGCCAGCAGGCGGACAGGGGCTAGGGACACTGAAGCTTTCTTT
CDR3: CASRRTGARDTEAFF

J: TRBJ2-2
size: -
D: TRBD2
V: TRBV7-6
DNA: TGTGCCAGCAGCTTTTGGTTGGTAGCGGGGGTGAACACCGGGGAGCTGTTTTTT
CDR3: CASSFWLVAGVNTGELFF

J: TRBJ1-1
size: -
D: -
V: TRBV3-1/TRBV3-2
DNA: TGTGCCAGCAGCCAAGGAGGGCAGGACACTGAAGCTTTCTTT
CDR3: CASSQGGQDTEAFF

J: TRBJ1-2
size: -
D: -
V: TRBV10-3
DNA: TGTGCCATCAGTGAGTCCTGGGGCCTAGTTGGCTACACCTTC
CDR3: CAISESWGLVGYTF

J: TRBJ2-5
size: -
D: TRBD2
V: TRBV9
DNA: TGTGCCAGCAGCGTAGATGGCGGGGGAGAGACCCAGTACTTC
CDR3: CASSVDGGGETQYF

J: TRBJ2-5
size: -
D: TRBD2
V: TRBV7-9
DNA: TGTGCCAGCAGCTTCGGGGGGTACCAAGAGACCCAGTACTTC
CDR3: CASSFGGYQETQYF

J: TRBJ1-2
size: few
D: TRBD1
V: TRBV19
DNA: TGTGCCAGTAGTCTGATGACAGGGCGAGGCTACACCTTC
CDR3: CASSLMTGRGYTF

J: TRBJ1-6
size: -
D: -
V: TRBV5-1
DNA: TGCGCCAGCAGCAAACGGACAGCCGATAATTCACCCCTCCACTTT
CDR3: CASSKRTADNSPLHF

J: TRBJ1-5
size: -
D: TRBD1
V: TRBV4-1
DNA: TGCGCCAGCAGCCAAGATCGGGGCAGGGGGATACGTCAGCCCCAGCATTTT
CDR3: CASSQDRGRGIRQPQHF

J: TRBJ1-6
size: -
D: -
V: TRBV25-1
DNA: TGTGCCAGCAGTGGCCCGAAGGTGCGGAATTCACCCCTCCACTTT
CDR3: CASSGPKVRNSPLHF

J: TRBJ2-7
size: once
D: -
V: TRBV5-1
DNA: TGCGCCAGCAGCTCCCGGACAGACTACGAGCAGTACTTC
CDR3: CASSSRTDYEQYF

J: TRBJ1-5
size: -
D: -
V: TRBV20-1
DNA: TGCAGTGCTAGTCTAGGGGATCAGCCCCAGCATTTT
CDR3: CSASLGDQPQHF

J: TRBJ2-2
size: -
D: TRBD2
V: TRBV12-3/TRBV12-4
DNA: TGTGCCAGCGGCGGGGGGGCAGGCGGGGAGCTGTTTTTT
CDR3: CASGGGAGGELFF

J: TRBJ1-3
size: -
D: -
V: TRBV14
DNA: TGTGCCAGCAGCCAAGATCGGTTGGGAAACACCATATATTTT
CDR3: CASSQDRLGNTIYF

J: TRBJ1-3
size: -
D: -
V: TRBV7-2
DNA: TGTGCCAGCAGCTTATCCGGCAGGGGCGGAAACACCATATATTTT
CDR3: CASSLSGRGGNTIYF

J: TRBJ1-5
size: once
D: -
V: TRBV19
DNA: TGTGCCAGTAGTATCGGGGAGGGCAGCAATCAGCCCCAGCATTTT
CDR3: CASSIGEGSNQPQHF

J: TRBJ2-1
size: -
D: TRBD1
V: TRBV7-6
DNA: TGTGCCAGCAGCCTGACAGGGGGCCTCTACAATGAGCAGTTCTTC
CDR3: CASSLTGGLYNEQFF